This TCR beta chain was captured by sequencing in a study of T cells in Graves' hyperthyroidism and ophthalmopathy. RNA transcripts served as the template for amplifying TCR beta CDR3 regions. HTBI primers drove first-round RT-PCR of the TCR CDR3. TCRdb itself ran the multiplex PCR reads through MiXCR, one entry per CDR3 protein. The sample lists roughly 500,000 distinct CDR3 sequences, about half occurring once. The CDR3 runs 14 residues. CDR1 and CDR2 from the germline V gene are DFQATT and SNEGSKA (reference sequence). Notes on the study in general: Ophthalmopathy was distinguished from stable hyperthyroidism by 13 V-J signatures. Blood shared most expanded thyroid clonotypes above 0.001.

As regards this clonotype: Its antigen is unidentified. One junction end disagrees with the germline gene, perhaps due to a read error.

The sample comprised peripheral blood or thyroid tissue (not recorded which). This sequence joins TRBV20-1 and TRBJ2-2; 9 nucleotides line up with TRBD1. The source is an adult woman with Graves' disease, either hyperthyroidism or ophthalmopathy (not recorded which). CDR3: CSAQRDRAGGEQFF. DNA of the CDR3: TGCAGTGCCCAGAGGGACAGGGCCGGAGGTGAGCAGTTTTTT.